These T cell receptor beta chains were read from a single sample in a study of PD-1 blockade in classical Hodgkin lymphoma. Assay: immunoSEQ multiplex PCR; the TCRdb copy retains only in-frame clones and omits some. The table has some 7,500 clones, around four fifths seen once. The sample consisted of peripheral blood mononuclear cells (PBMCs), taken at baseline. The receptors here all came from a human donor with classical Hodgkin lymphoma. Both conserved end residues are part of each CDR3. A D gene is named only where the DNA matches it firmly. The size entry is marked missing in some rows and otherwise reads once, few, many or a size class.

CDR3aa,CDR3nt,v_gene,j_gene,abundance,d_gene
CASSLGSILTGELFF,TGTGCCAGCAGCTTAGGGTCCATCCTCACCGGGGAGCTGTTTTTT,TRBV7-8,TRBJ2-2,NA,NA
CASSHLSGTSGGTRAYEQYF,TGCGCCAGCAGCCACCTATCCGGGACTAGCGGGGGCACAAGGGCCTACGAGCAGTACTTC,TRBV5-1,TRBJ2-7,few,TRBD2
CASSPWTSGGVDYEQYF,TGTGCCAGCAGCCCATGGACTAGCGGGGGGGTTGACTACGAGCAGTACTTC,TRBV13,TRBJ2-7,NA,TRBD2
CSATQETQYF,TGCAGTGCTACCCAAGAGACCCAGTACTTC,TRBV20-1,TRBJ2-5,NA,NA
CASSGGQGGEKLFF,TGCGCCAGCAGCGGGGGACAGGGGGGAGAAAAACTGTTTTTT,TRBV5-1,TRBJ1-4,NA,TRBD1
CASSVDRLNQPQHF,TGTGCCAGCAGCGTTGACAGACTCAATCAGCCCCAGCATTTT,TRBV2,TRBJ1-5,NA,NA
CASSLPGIYGYTF,TGTGCCAGCAGCTTGCCGGGGATCTATGGCTACACCTTC,TRBV5-4,TRBJ1-2,NA,NA
CASSVPSLSGTGELFF,TGTGCCAGCAGTGTACCATCATTGTCGGGGACCGGGGAGCTGTTTTTT,TRBV25-1,TRBJ2-2,few,NA
CASSAYRGFGEAFF,TGTGCCAGCAGCGCCTACAGGGGTTTCGGTGAAGCTTTCTTT,TRBV6-1,TRBJ1-1,once,TRBD1
CASSVGRNEQFF,TGTGCCAGCAGCGTCGGCCGTAATGAGCAGTTCTTC,TRBV9,TRBJ2-1,NA,NA
CASSPTFPERGPYNEQFF,TGTGCCAGCTCACCAACCTTTCCTGAGCGGGGCCCTTACAATGAGCAGTTCTTC,TRBV18,TRBJ2-1,NA,TRBD2
CASSEAQPRQSYGYTF,TGTGCCAGCAGTGAAGCGCAGCCCCGACAGTCCTATGGCTACACCTTC,TRBV6-1,TRBJ1-2,NA,NA
CASSYRGSNYGYTF,TGTGCCAGCAGTTACCGGGGTTCGAACTATGGCTACACCTTC,TRBV6-5,TRBJ1-2,NA,NA
CASSTLGLAGGPTGELFF,TGTGCCAGCAGTACCCTCGGACTAGCGGGAGGGCCGACCGGGGAGCTGTTTTTT,TRBV27,TRBJ2-2,NA,TRBD2
CASSESLGYQETQYF,TGCGCCAGCAGTGAGTCGTTGGGTTACCAAGAGACCCAGTACTTC,TRBV10-1,TRBJ2-5,NA,NA
CASRALAGGKETQYF,TGTGCCAGCAGGGCCCTAGCGGGAGGGAAGGAGACCCAGTACTTC,TRBV27,TRBJ2-5,NA,TRBD2
CASSIDISAGANVLTF,TGTGCCAGTAGTATAGATATAAGCGCTGGGGCCAACGTCCTGACTTTC,TRBV19,TRBJ2-6,NA,NA
CASSQFRRGGFPSYNEQFF,TGCGCCAGCAGTCAATTTCGCAGGGGAGGCTTCCCCTCCTACAATGAGCAGTTCTTC,TRBV23-1,TRBJ2-1,NA,NA
CASSLQSAGSNEQFF,TGTGCCAGCAGCTTACAATCGGCGGGATCGAATGAGCAGTTCTTC,TRBV7-3,TRBJ2-1,NA,NA
CASSRDRGQDYGYTF,TGTGCCAGCTCACGGGACCGTGGACAAGACTATGGCTACACCTTC,TRBV18,TRBJ1-2,NA,NA
CASPLPTDNEQFF,TGTGCCAGCCCCCTCCCTACAGACAATGAGCAGTTCTTC,TRBV2,TRBJ2-1,NA,NA
CASSYTGWSDTQYF,TGTGCCAGCAGTTACACGGGATGGTCAGATACGCAGTATTTT,TRBV6-5,TRBJ2-3,NA,NA
CATSRGSIQGTSETQYF,TGTGCCACCAGCAGAGGGTCAATACAGGGAACTTCAGAGACCCAGTACTTC,TRBV15,TRBJ2-5,once,NA
CASSGLAGGSTDTQYF,TGTGCCAGCAGCGGACTAGCGGGGGGATCGACAGATACGCAGTATTTT,TRBV5-4,TRBJ2-3,NA,TRBD2
CASSSRVYTGELFF,TGTGCCAGCAGTTCCAGGGTGTACACCGGGGAGCTGTTTTTT,TRBV11-2,TRBJ2-2,NA,NA
CASSSQGAGETQYF,TGTGCCAGCAGCTCGCAGGGGGCCGGGGAGACCCAGTACTTC,TRBV5-6,TRBJ2-5,NA,TRBD1
CASSPQRYNSPLHF,TGTGCCAGCAGCCCGCAGAGGTATAATTCACCCCTCCACTTT,TRBV9,TRBJ1-6,NA,NA
CASSLGGLEQYF,TGTGCCAGCAGTTTAGGGGGCTTGGAGCAGTACTTC,TRBV28,TRBJ2-7,NA,NA
CASSQVDSYNEQFF,TGTGCCAGCAGCCAAGTTGACAGCTACAATGAGCAGTTCTTC,TRBV4-2,TRBJ2-1,NA,NA
CASSAPGTSSYNEQFF,TGTGCCAGCAGCGCACCGGGAACGAGCTCCTACAATGAGCAGTTCTTC,TRBV9,TRBJ2-1,NA,NA
CASSFRNTIYF,TGTGCCAGCAGCTTTAGAAACACCATATATTTT,TRBV7-9,TRBJ1-3,NA,NA
CASSSGTRFPYNEQFF,TGTGCCAGCAGTTCCGGGACTAGATTTCCCTACAATGAGCAGTTCTTC,TRBV6-5,TRBJ2-1,once,TRBD2
CASSLIGGDTQYF,TGTGCCAGCAGCTTGATTGGAGGAGATACGCAGTATTTT,TRBV11-3,TRBJ2-3,NA,NA
CASSLPTNYGYTF,TGTGCCAGCAGCTTACCCACAAACTATGGCTACACCTTC,TRBV7-2,TRBJ1-2,NA,NA
CASSLKRELAVQETQYF,TGTGCCAGCAGCCTAAAGCGGGAGTTGGCCGTTCAAGAGACCCAGTACTTC,TRBV2,TRBJ2-5,NA,TRBD2
CASALLAFTSYNEQFF,TGTGCTAGTGCTTTACTAGCGTTTACCTCCTACAATGAGCAGTTCTTC,TRBV12-5,TRBJ2-1,once,TRBD2
CASSFSLQTGNWANVLTF,TGTGCCAGCAGTTTTTCTTTGCAAACAGGGAATTGGGCCAACGTCCTGACTTTC,TRBV27,TRBJ2-6,NA,NA
CAGSFRDRAEAFF,TGTGCCGGCAGCTTCCGGGACAGGGCTGAAGCTTTCTTT,TRBV5-4,TRBJ1-1,NA,TRBD1
CASSLVGKSTDTQYF,TGTGCCAGCAGCTTAGTGGGTAAGAGCACAGATACGCAGTATTTT,TRBV13,TRBJ2-3,NA,NA
CASSESGRNEQFF,TGCGCCAGCAGTGAATCAGGACGCAATGAGCAGTTCTTC,TRBV10-1,TRBJ2-1,NA,NA
CASSSNGGISYEQYF,TGTGCCAGCAGCTCTAACGGGGGAATCTCCTACGAGCAGTACTTC,TRBV7-2,TRBJ2-7,NA,NA
CSVEGLAGEYSSYNEQFF,TGCAGCGTTGAGGGACTAGCGGGAGAGTATAGCTCCTACAATGAGCAGTTCTTC,TRBV29-1,TRBJ2-1,NA,TRBD2
CASSIMGTGQAQYF,TGTGCCAGTAGTATAATGGGGACCGGCCAGGCGCAGTATTTT,TRBV19,TRBJ2-3,NA,NA
CASSWGQGSTEAFF,TGTGCCAGCAGCTGGGGACAGGGTAGCACTGAAGCTTTCTTT,TRBV5-5,TRBJ1-1,once,TRBD1
CASSSGQEAFF,TGTGCCAGCAGCTCGGGACAGGAAGCTTTCTTT,TRBV7-9,TRBJ1-1,once,TRBD1
CASSQERQGAGNEQFF,TGTGCCAGCAGCCAAGAGAGGCAGGGGGCAGGCAATGAGCAGTTCTTC,TRBV4-2,TRBJ2-1,NA,TRBD1
CASSSLISGRADTQYF,TGTGCCAGCAGCTCCCTGATTAGCGGGAGGGCAGATACGCAGTATTTT,TRBV7-3,TRBJ2-3,NA,TRBD2
CASSGGWTGTGELFF,TGTGCCAGCAGCGGTGGGTGGACTGGCACCGGGGAGCTGTTTTTT,TRBV27,TRBJ2-2,few,NA
CASSQDPRDEQYF,TGCGCCAGCAGCCAAGACCCTAGAGACGAGCAGTACTTC,TRBV4-3,TRBJ2-7,NA,NA
CASSYKGGGGTGELFF,TGTGCCAGCAGCTACAAGGGCGGAGGGGGCACCGGGGAGCTGTTTTTT,TRBV7-9,TRBJ2-2,once,NA